Below, 29 T cell receptor beta chains from the same sample are listed, as sequenced in a study of PD-1 blockade in classical Hodgkin lymphoma. The time point here: cycle 4 day 1 (C4D1), after more than five weeks of nivolumab. Relapses following autologous stem cell transplantation were seen in all patients, with brentuximab vedotin exposure varying. Generated by immunoSEQ multiplex PCR, the TCRdb table keeps only in-frame clones and is missing some. The data hold about 21,000 clones, with more than 70% observed a single time. The sequencing here drew on peripheral blood mononuclear cells (PBMCs), taken before the fourth cycle of nivolumab. The receptors were gathered from a human donor with classical Hodgkin lymphoma.

The CDR3 DNA is TGTGCCAGCAGTGAAATGGGGGGATCGGGCACTGAAGCTTTCTTT. This encodes CASSEMGGSGTEAFF. The chain links TRBV6-1 to TRBJ1-1; possibly TRBD1 for D (5 bases). V shed 2 bases and J shed 4 bases, with 14 bases lying between them. CDR1 and CDR2 from the germline V gene are MNHNS and SASEGT. The CDR3 is 15 residues long.

The rearrangement joins TRBV13 to TRBJ2-3; 7 bases agree with TRBD1. Per the germline V gene, CDR1 is PRHDT and CDR2 is FYEKMQ (reference sequence). The CDR3 is made up of 14 amino acids. The V segment lost 5 bases and the J segment 1 base; nucleotides outside the gene matches: 3. The CDR3 coding sequence is TGTGCCAGCAGCACTACAGGGGGCACAGATACGCAGTATTTT. Its protein product is CASSTTGGTDTQYF. Full variable domain (outside the CDR3, taken from reference TRBV13 and TRBJ2-3): AAGVIQSPRHLIKEKRETATLKCYPIPRHDTVYWYQQGPGQDPQFLISFYEKMQSDKGSIPDRFSAQQFSDYHSELNMSSLELGDSALYFCASSTTGGTDTQYFGPGTRLTVL.

This chain connects TRBV7-3 to TRBJ2-1; D is unclear. CDR1 and CDR2 (germline): SGHTA, FQGTGA. Trimming shortened V by 2 bases and J by 0 bases, and 8 bases separated the two germline ends. CDR3 size: 15 residues. The CDR3 region is CASSLLEFSYNEQFF. CDR3 DNA sequence: TGTGCCAGCAGCTTACTAGAATTCTCCTACAATGAGCAGTTCTTC. Together with reference TRBV7-3 and TRBJ2-1, the CDR3 gives the full variable domain: GAGVSQTPSNKVTEKGKYVELRCDPISGHTALYWYRQSLGQGPEFLIYFQGTGAADDSGLPNDRFFAVRPEGSVSTLKIQRTERGDSAVYLCASSLLEFSYNEQFFGPGTRLTVL.

V is TRBV10-3 and J is TRBJ2-7; D gene unclear. CDR3 length: 13 amino acids. V lost 4 bases to trimming and J lost 3 bases, with 10 bases between them. Germline V gene lookup returns CDR1 ENHRY and CDR2 SYGVKD. CDR3 loop: CAISANKLYEQYF. CDR3 coding DNA: TGTGCCATCAGTGCTAATAAACTCTACGAGCAGTACTTC.

CDR3 in DNA: TGTGCCAGCTCACCACCCGGGACGACCACAGATACGCAGTATTTT. It translates to CASSPPGTTTDTQYF. The chain recombines TRBV18 with TRBJ2-3; either TRBD1 or TRBD2 may supply D (5 bases each). Germline V lookup: CDR1 KGHSH, CDR2 LQKENI. Trimming cost V 0 bases and J 2 bases, with 9 bases left between them. The CDR3 length is 15 residues. The whole variable domain, filled in from reference TRBV18 and TRBJ2-3, reads NAGVMQNPRHLVRRRGQEARLRCSPMKGHSHVYWYRQLPEEGLKFMVYLQKENIIDESGMPKERFSAEFPKEGPSILRIQQVVRGDSAAYFCASSPPGTTTDTQYFGPGTRLTVL.

This clone was recorded once. The gene calls are TRBV6-1 and TRBJ1-5, with D perhaps TRBD1 (5 bases). This CDR3 has 13 residues. The V end lost 8 bases, the J end lost 2 bases, and 10 bases lay between the germline ends. Germline assignment: CDR1 MNHNS and CDR2 SASEGT. In DNA, the CDR3 is TGTGCCAGCGCTGGGGGTCGCAATCAGCCCCAGCATTTT. This gives the protein CASAGGRNQPQHF.

By its share, this clone is medium-sized. The J gene is TRBJ2-1, the V gene TRBV4-2; D remains ambiguous. Germline values: CDR1 LGHNA, CDR2 YNFKEQ. V was trimmed by 0 bases and J by 7 bases, leaving 13 bases between them. CDR3 length: 15 amino acids. The CDR3 bases are TGTGCCAGCAGCCAAGATTGGGTCTCAGGTAATGAGCAGTTCTTC. Translated: CASSQDWVSGNEQFF.

The chain is built from TRBV5-5 and TRBJ1-1; D remains unclear. The V end lost 1 base, the J end lost 1 base, and 8 bases lay between the germline ends. The CDR3 covers 14 residues. Per the germline V gene, CDR1 is SGHKS and CDR2 is YYEKEE (reference sequence). As DNA, the CDR3 is TGTGCCAGCAGCTTGCTACGGACGAACACTGAAGCTTTCTTT. It specifies CASSLLRTNTEAFF.

The chain joins TRBV7-9 to TRBJ2-1; D tentatively fits TRBD1 or TRBD2 (6 bases each). The ends were cut back, 5 bases at V and 0 bases at J, with 11 bases in the middle. CDR3 length: 15 amino acids. From germline, CDR1 is SEHNR and CDR2 FQNEAQ (reference sequence). The CDR3 spells CASSTRGPSYNEQFF. CDR3 bases: TGTGCCAGCAGCACTCGGGGGCCCTCCTACAATGAGCAGTTCTTC.

This chain links TRBV5-1 with TRBJ2-1; D possibly corresponds to TRBD2 (6 bases). Trimming shortened V by 0 bases and J by 3 bases, and 13 bases separated the two germline ends. The CDR3 is 16 amino acids. Looked up from germline, CDR1 is SGHRS and CDR2 is YFSETQ. This CDR3 is CASSLEGTQRYNEQFF. In DNA, the CDR3 is TGCGCCAGCAGCTTGGAAGGGACTCAGCGCTACAATGAGCAGTTCTTC. Looking up the rest from reference TRBV5-1 and TRBJ2-1 gives the full variable domain: KAGVTQTPRYLIKTRGQQVTLSCSPISGHRSVSWYQQTPGQGLQFLFEYFSETQRNKGNFPGRFSGRQFSNSRSEMNVSTLELGDSALYLCASSLEGTQRYNEQFFGPGTRLTVL.

This clone was detected only once. This rearrangement joins TRBV19 to TRBJ1-5; weak D call: TRBD1 (5 bases). The CDR3 has 17 amino acids. Germline CDR1 is LNHDA and CDR2 is SQIVND (reference sequence). V lost 2 bases to trimming and J lost 7 bases, with 21 bases between them. The CDR3 region has the DNA TGTGCCAGTAGTATACTCGTCTCGGGGCAGGTCTTCCAGCCCCAGCATTTT. This codes for CASSILVSGQVFQPQHF.

This clone was counted between two and nine times. The chain is built from TRBV18 and TRBJ2-6; no reliable D call. Germline V gene data show CDR1 as KGHSH and CDR2 as LQKENI. V was trimmed by 3 bases and J by 19 bases, leaving 13 bases between them. The CDR3 extends over 11 amino acids. The CDR3 bases are TGTGCCAGCTCACCCTCTGACACATTAACTTTC. Encoded protein: CASSPSDTLTF.

This chain links TRBV7-3 with TRBJ2-3, with 8 bases fitting TRBD1. There are 17 residues in the CDR3. Losses at the gene ends were 0 bases for V and 2 bases for J; bases not matched to a gene: 7. CDR1 and CDR2 (germline): SGHTA, FQGTGA. The CDR3 coding sequence is TGTGCCAGCAGCTTAACCCCCAGGGGGCGCGTCACAGATACGCAGTATTTT. This translates into CASSLTPRGRVTDTQYF.

This clone was counted only a few times. The chain joins TRBV27 to TRBJ2-3; D ambiguous. The CDR3 sequence is 16 residues long. The germline V and J ends were trimmed by 0 bases and 6 bases, with 16 bases remaining between them. CDR1 is MNHEY, CDR2 SMNVEV, per germline (reference sequence). Here the CDR3 DNA reads TGTGCCAGCAGTTTATCGAAGGGTTTTATGTTGGATACGCAGTATTTT. Protein sequence: CASSLSKGFMLDTQYF.

The chain has TRBV7-6 and TRBJ2-7; TRBD2 matches 8 bases. This CDR3 is built from 14 residues. The junction had 5 bases not matched to a gene; V was cut back by 2 bases and J by 5 bases. CDR1 and CDR2 (germline): SGHVS, FNYEAQ. The CDR3, as DNA: TGTGCCAGCAGCTTACCGGGGGGGCGGGACGAGCAGTACTTC. This translates into CASSLPGGRDEQYF.

J is TRBJ1-2 and V is TRBV6-5; a possible D gene is TRBD1 (5 bases). Per germline, CDR1 MNHEY and CDR2 SVGAGI. CDR3 size: 13 residues. The V gene lost 2 bases and the J gene lost 8 bases, with 12 bases spanning the gap. CDR3 sequence reads: CASSYGQGRGYTF. The CDR3 DNA reads as TGTGCCAGCAGTTACGGGCAGGGAAGGGGCTACACCTTC.

The V call is TRBV28, the J call TRBJ1-6; D is undetermined. Trimming shortened V by 6 bases and J by 10 bases, and 10 bases separated the two germline ends. Per the germline V gene, CDR1 is MDHEN and CDR2 is SYDVKM. This CDR3 has 12 residues. The CDR3 region has the DNA TGTGCCAGCAGATGGCCTAGGTCACCCCTCCACTTT. Its translation: CASRWPRSPLHF.

The count of this clone is one. The rearrangement links TRBV19 to TRBJ2-3, with D tentatively TRBD1 (5 bases). Germline CDR1 reads LNHDA; CDR2 reads SQIVND (reference sequence). The CDR3 is made up of 14 amino acids. Between the trimmed V and J ends, which lost 4 bases and 9 bases, there was a span of 17 bases. The CDR3 bases are TGTGCCAGTAGTAGCTCTGTCGACAGATCCACGCAGTATTTT. Its translation is CASSSSVDRSTQYF.

The chain combines TRBV28 with TRBJ2-5, with D tentatively TRBD2 (6 bases). This CDR3 has 17 amino acids. Per germline, CDR1 MDHEN and CDR2 SYDVKM. V was clipped by 5 bases and J by 2 bases, with 21 bases between them. CDR3 in amino acids: CASSPSGWSGGQETQYF. The CDR3 bases are TGTGCCAGCAGTCCCTCCGGCTGGAGTGGGGGGCAAGAGACCCAGTACTTC.

The chain has TRBV6-6 and TRBJ2-5; D perhaps matches TRBD1 (5 bases). Germline values: CDR1 MNHNY, CDR2 SVGAGI (reference sequence). This CDR3 has 14 residues. V lost 4 bases, J lost 3 bases, and 12 bases lay in between. CDR3 DNA sequence: TGTGCCAGCAGTTTCTTCGGCAGGGAAGAGACCCAGTACTTC. Translated: CASSFFGREETQYF.

This sequence joins TRBV19 and TRBJ2-3; possible D gene TRBD2, 5 bases. CDR3 length: 12 amino acids. With 5 bases removed from V and 4 bases from J, the gap between germline ends came to 7 bases. Germline V gene lookup returns CDR1 LNHDA and CDR2 SQIVND (reference sequence). CDR3 residues: CASSRRADTQYF. CDR3 bases: TGTGCCAGTAGTCGGCGGGCAGATACGCAGTATTTT.

The V and J genes are TRBV19 and TRBJ2-3, with 9 nucleotides matching TRBD1. The CDR3 totals 15 residues. From germline, CDR1 is LNHDA and CDR2 SQIVND (reference sequence). The trim removed 4 bases at V and 2 bases at J, leaving 4 bases unmatched. CDR3 nucleotides: TGTGCCAGTAGTACCGGGACAGGGCACACAGATACGCAGTATTTT. Amino acid sequence: CASSTGTGHTDTQYF.

The chain uses TRBV4-3 and TRBJ1-6, with unresolved D. This CDR3 is built from 15 residues. Germline V CDR1 and CDR2: LGHNA, YSLEER. The V and J ends lost 1 base and 3 bases respectively, with 7 bases between them. CDR3 bases: TGCGCCAGCAGCCAAGGGCAGAACTATAATTCACCCCTCCACTTT. Its protein is CASSQGQNYNSPLHF.

The chain uses TRBV6-1 and TRBJ2-2, with 8 bases identical to TRBD1. With 6 bases clipped from V and 6 bases from J, the junction kept 9 bases outside the gene matches. The CDR3 is made up of 15 amino acids. The germline V gene has CDR1 MNHNS and CDR2 SASEGT. In DNA form, the CDR3 reads TGTGCCAGCAGGCTGGACAGGGTTTGGGCCGGGGAGCTGTTTTTT. It codes for CASRLDRVWAGELFF.

The J gene is TRBJ2-7, the V gene TRBV18; possibly TRBD1 for D (6 bases). The V end lost 5 bases, the J end lost 0 bases, and 14 bases lay between the germline ends. Germline V gives CDR1 KGHSH, CDR2 LQKENI. There are 15 residues in the CDR3. The CDR3 bases are TGTGCCAGCTCAGCGACGAGAGGGGGCTCCTACGAGCAGTACTTC. This encodes CASSATRGGSYEQYF.

This clone was observed once. The chain recombines TRBV27 with TRBJ2-5, with D tentatively TRBD1 (5 bases). The germline CDR1 and CDR2 sequences are MNHEY and SMNVEV (reference sequence). Trimming took 3 bases from V and 5 from J, leaving 13 bases between them. The CDR3 runs to 14 residues. CDR3 sequence reads: CASSFDRKGETQYF. CDR3 DNA: TGTGCCAGCAGTTTCGACAGAAAAGGGGAGACCCAGTACTTC.

The rearrangement links TRBV2 to TRBJ1-2, with a weak D call TRBD1 (5 bases). V was clipped by 3 bases and J by 2 bases, with 16 bases between them. Germline V CDR1 and CDR2: SNHLY, FYNNEI. The CDR3 runs to 16 residues. CDR3 coding DNA: TGTGCCAGCAGTGAGGCGGACAACATCGTAAACTATGGCTACACCTTC. Residues: CASSEADNIVNYGYTF. Together with reference TRBV2 and TRBJ1-2, the CDR3 gives the full variable domain: EPEVTQTPSHQVTQMGQEVILRCVPISNHLYFYWYRQILGQKVEFLVSFYNNEISEKSEIFDDQFSVERPDGSNFTLKIRSTKLEDSAMYFCASSEADNIVNYGYTFGSGTRLTVV.

This chain links TRBV5-1 with TRBJ2-1; D unresolved. The CDR3 runs to 14 residues. Trimming pared 4 bases from V and 4 bases from J, leaving 12 bases between. The germline CDR1 and CDR2 sequences are SGHRS and YFSETQ. The CDR3 spells CASSRGTGYNEQFF. The CDR3 bases are TGCGCCAGCAGCCGTGGTACGGGTTACAATGAGCAGTTCTTC. The full variable domain, in which reference TRBV5-1 and TRBJ2-1 provide the parts outside the CDR3, is KAGVTQTPRYLIKTRGQQVTLSCSPISGHRSVSWYQQTPGQGLQFLFEYFSETQRNKGNFPGRFSGRQFSNSRSEMNVSTLELGDSALYLCASSRGTGYNEQFFGPGTRLTVL.

The chain links TRBV18 to TRBJ2-7, with TRBD2 matching 7 bases. The CDR3 consists of 16 residues. V shed 1 base, J shed 0 bases, and the junction held 6 bases outside the gene matches. Germline CDR1 is KGHSH and CDR2 is LQKENI. The CDR3 DNA is TGTGCCAGCTCACCACTAGCGGGTAGGAGCTCCTACGAGCAGTACTTC. It codes for CASSPLAGRSSYEQYF. Full variable domain (outside the CDR3, taken from reference TRBV18 and TRBJ2-7): NAGVMQNPRHLVRRRGQEARLRCSPMKGHSHVYWYRQLPEEGLKFMVYLQKENIIDESGMPKERFSAEFPKEGPSILRIQQVVRGDSAAYFCASSPLAGRSSYEQYFGPGTRLTVT.